This TCR beta chain was documented in a study of T cell repertoires in cytomegalovirus infection. Study-level background: Both a matching HLA type and CMV infection were indicated by public TCR beta signatures. Overall study results and limits: Carriers of CMV plus the relevant HLA were identified by cumulative public TCR beta family frequency. Ex vivo, HLA-C-restricted CMV-specific TCR beta clonotypes prevailed over the rest of the response.

Each CDR3 protein is one row after TCRdb ran MiXCR on the reads. The sample yields under 350,000 distinct CDR3 sequences, around 9.5% seen once. In the case of this clonotype: Its antigen is unknown.

Germline V gene data show CDR1 as SGHTA and CDR2 as FQGNSA. CDR3 length equals 15 residues. After removal of 5 bases from V and 5 bases from J, the junction contained 8 bases not matched to a gene. This chain joins TRBV7-2 and TRBJ2-4, with TRBD1 matching 8 bases. This receptor was taken from a human donor in good health (CMV status not recorded). Some clones in this sample may be carry-over from other donors' samples. Sequencing was done on a sample of PBMCs. CDR3 sequence (DNA): TGTGCCAGCAGCCCATGGATACAGGGGGAAAACATTCAGTACTTC. Its translation: CASSPWIQGENIQYF.